One sample yielded the 22 T cell receptor beta chains listed below, sequenced in a study of regulatory T cells in long-lasting Graves disease. Time point here: newly diagnosed GD, antithyroid drugs for less than 3 months. With RNA extracted from PBMCs as input, the TCR library was made. Sequencing libraries for TCR beta were prepared with iRepertoire HTBI primers and Arm-PCR of CDR3 regions. One entry per CDR3 protein, called by TCRdb with MiXCR from the multiplex PCR reads. This table holds roughly 430,000 distinct CDR3 sequences, approximately 16% found once. The same sample was also studied in work on T cells in Graves' hyperthyroidism and ophthalmopathy.

The input for sequencing was peripheral blood mononuclear cells (PBMCs), taken at new diagnosis, from a patient treated with antithyroid drugs. These receptors all stem from a woman in her 30s with Graves disease.

This sequence joins TRBV13 and TRBJ2-7, with 11 bases that match TRBD2. Trimming cost V 5 bases and J 4 bases; bases outside gene matches: 7. The germline V gene encodes CDR1 PRHDT and CDR2 FYEKMQ (reference sequence). The length of the CDR3 is 15 residues. The CDR3 region is CASSLTSGKIYEQYF. As DNA, the CDR3 is TGTGCCAGCAGCCTGACTAGCGGGAAGATATACGAGCAGTACTTC.

In its sample, this clonotype was seen many times. This chain links TRBV12-3 or TRBV12-4 with TRBJ1-5; 8 bases are shared with TRBD1. With 4 bases clipped from V and 4 bases from J, the junction kept 6 bases outside the gene matches. This CDR3 contains 15 residues. The CDR3 is CASSYTTGGNQPQHF. The CDR3 DNA is TGTGCCAGCAGTTATACTACAGGGGGAAATCAGCCCCAGCATTTT.

The gene calls are TRBV18 and TRBJ2-1; 10 bases map to TRBD1. The length of the CDR3 is 15 residues. The V segment lost 3 bases and the J segment 5 bases; nucleotides outside the gene matches: 4. Germline V gene sequence: CDR1 KGHSH, CDR2 LQKENI. CDR3 bases: TGTGCCAGCTCACCTACCGGGACAGGGGACAATGAGCAGTTCTTC. It encodes CASSPTGTGDNEQFF.

The genes are TRBV10-3 and TRBJ1-5, with no clear D. Looked up from germline, CDR1 is ENHRY and CDR2 is SYGVKD. The germline V and J ends were trimmed by 11 bases and 5 bases, with 16 bases remaining between them. The CDR3 is made up of 13 amino acids. CDR3 in DNA: TGTGCCTCCGCCGAGGGTCTCGATCAGCCCCAGCATTTT. Its translation is CASAEGLDQPQHF.

This clonotype was seen a handful of times. The chain has TRBV5-1 and TRBJ2-1; TRBD2 aligns across 13 bases. The V segment lost 4 bases and the J segment 8 bases; nucleotides outside the gene matches: 18. This CDR3 contains 19 residues. Germline V gene lookup returns CDR1 SGHRS and CDR2 YFSETQ. The CDR3 DNA follows: TGCGCCAGCAGCCCGGGACTAGCGGGACCCAGGACATTATGGGATGAGCAGTTCTTC. Translation: CASSPGLAGPRTLWDEQFF.

This clonotype was observed many times. The chain links TRBV5-1 to TRBJ1-1, with D unclear. Germline V gene data show CDR1 as SGHRS and CDR2 as YFSETQ. This CDR3 comprises 14 residues. V was pared by 4 bases and J by 0 bases, with 10 bases between. The chain's CDR3 is CASSPAYLNTEAFF. CDR3 sequence (DNA): TGCGCCAGCAGCCCAGCCTACCTGAACACTGAAGCTTTCTTT.

This clonotype was picked up many times. V usage is TRBV11-1 and J usage is TRBJ2-2; D is unclear. CDR1 and CDR2 from the germline V gene are SGHAT and FQDESV (reference sequence). The CDR3 is 17 residues long. The V and J ends lost 6 bases and 4 bases respectively, with 21 bases between them. The CDR3 region has the DNA TGTGCCAGCAGTAGTCGGTCTCCGGCCTTGGGCACCGGGGAGCTGTTTTTT. Amino acid sequence: CASSSRSPALGTGELFF. The full variable domain, its missing parts supplied by reference TRBV11-1 and TRBJ2-2, is EAEVAQSPRYKITEKSQAVAFWCDPISGHATLYWYRQILGQGPELLVQFQDESVVDDSQLPKDRFSAERLKGVDSTLKIQPAELGDSAMYLCASSSRSPALGTGELFFGEGSRLTVL.

As concerns this clonotype: Possible read error: a much larger clone is one base away. CDR3 bases: TGTGCCAGCAGCGGAGGGGACGGCGGTAGGCAGCCCCAGCATTTT. Its translation is CASSGGDGGRQPQHF. The J gene is TRBJ1-5, the V gene TRBV7-9; tentatively, D is TRBD1 (5 bases). Deletions cut 5 bases from V and 7 bases from J, with 18 bases between. The CDR3 has 15 residues. CDR1 and CDR2 (germline): SEHNR, FQNEAQ (reference sequence).

This clonotype appeared many times. The chain employs TRBV28 and TRBJ2-7, with D perhaps TRBD2 (5 bases). This CDR3 comprises 12 residues. Per the germline V gene, CDR1 is MDHEN and CDR2 is SYDVKM. V was clipped by 6 bases and J by 6 bases, with 12 bases between them. This chain's CDR3 is CASRTGIFEQYF. The CDR3 coding sequence is TGTGCCAGCAGGACCGGGATTTTCGAGCAGTACTTC.

V is TRBV6-1 and J is TRBJ2-7; 8 bases line up with TRBD2. The germline V gene encodes CDR1 MNHNS and CDR2 SASEGT. This CDR3 region has 13 residues. The V gene end was trimmed by 8 bases and the J gene end by 2 bases; junction bases not matched to a gene: 5. Here the CDR3 DNA reads TGTGCCAGCGCCGGACTAGCCCCCTACGAGCAGTACTTC. Translating it yields CASAGLAPYEQYF.

This clonotype occurred many times. The V gene is TRBV3-1, the J gene TRBJ2-7; D may be TRBD2 (6 bases). The CDR3 sequence is 14 residues long. The ends were cut back, 1 base at V and 7 bases at J, with 14 bases in the middle. Germline CDR1 reads LGHDT; CDR2 reads YNNKEL (reference sequence). The CDR3 sequence is CASSQGNTGREQYF. The CDR3 DNA sequence: TGTGCCAGCAGCCAAGGCAACACGGGGAGGGAGCAGTACTTC.

This clonotype showed up many times. The gene calls are TRBV29-1 and TRBJ2-7, with TRBD1 identical over 9 bases. This CDR3 is 13 amino acids long. Germline CDR1 reads SQVTM; CDR2 reads ANQGSEA. The V segment lost 7 bases and the J segment 2 bases; nucleotides outside the gene matches: 6. Written as DNA, the CDR3 is TGCAGCGCCCGGGACAGGGAGGCCTACGAGCAGTACTTC. It codes for CSARDREAYEQYF.

This clonotype was recorded at least ten times. V and J are TRBV20-1 and TRBJ1-6; D gene uncertain. CDR1 DFQATT and CDR2 SNEGSKA come from the germline V gene (reference sequence). Trimming left V 2 bases short and J 3 bases short, with 14 bases between. The CDR3 length is 16 residues. CDR3 loop: CSARSSTGYYNSPLHF. As DNA, the CDR3 is TGCAGTGCTAGATCCTCGACCGGCTACTATAATTCACCCCTCCACTTT.

This clonotype was seen many times. The chain employs TRBV3-1 and TRBJ2-3; TRBD2 aligns across 7 bases. The CDR3 is 15 amino acids. The V and J ends lost 4 bases and 4 bases, in that order; junction bases with no gene match: 8. Germline CDR1 LGHDT, CDR2 YNNKEL (reference sequence). The CDR3 DNA reads TGTGCCAGCAGCCTTACTAGCGCGAACTCAGATACGCAGTATTTT. Translated: CASSLTSANSDTQYF.

The CDR3 spells CSASNPGSRSYNEQFF. The CDR3 DNA reads TGCAGTGCTAGCAATCCAGGTAGTCGATCCTACAATGAGCAGTTCTTC. The gene calls are TRBV20-1 and TRBJ2-1; D uncertain. The germline gives CDR1 DFQATT, CDR2 SNEGSKA (reference sequence). This CDR3 is built from 16 residues. The germline V and J ends were trimmed by 3 bases and 1 base, with 16 bases remaining between them.

This clonotype has ten or more counts. The V call is TRBV5-1, the J call TRBJ2-1; 11 bases fit TRBD2. The CDR3 covers 17 residues. Trimming removed 2 bases from V and 1 base from J; junction bases left unmatched: 5. Looked up from germline, CDR1 is SGHRS and CDR2 is YFSETQ. DNA for the CDR3: TGCGCCAGCAGCTTAGTATTAGCGGGAGGGTCCTACAATGAGCAGTTCTTC. This codes for CASSLVLAGGSYNEQFF.

The table lists this clonotype with a few counts. The gene calls are TRBV18 and TRBJ1-2; D is undetermined. The CDR3 is made up of 15 amino acids. Germline assignment: CDR1 KGHSH and CDR2 LQKENI. V dropped 2 bases and J dropped 3 bases, with 13 bases sitting between them. The CDR3 sequence is CASSPRSVTYYGYTF. The CDR3 DNA reads TGTGCCAGCTCACCAAGATCCGTCACCTACTATGGCTACACCTTC. The full variable domain, rest sourced from reference TRBV18 and TRBJ1-2, is NAGVMQNPRHLVRRRGQEARLRCSPMKGHSHVYWYRQLPEEGLKFMVYLQKENIIDESGMPKERFSAEFPKEGPSILRIQQVVRGDSAAYFCASSPRSVTYYGYTFGSGTRLTVV.

The sample holds a few counts of this clonotype. The chain joins TRBV28 to TRBJ1-5; 8 bases agree with TRBD1. The CDR3 sequence is 17 residues long. Germline V CDR1 and CDR2: MDHEN, SYDVKM. V lost 5 bases to trimming and J lost 0 bases; unmatched junction nucleotides: 9. The CDR3 bases are TGTGCCAGCAGTCCCATACAGGGGGTTCATAGCAATCAGCCCCAGCATTTT. Encoded protein: CASSPIQGVHSNQPQHF. Filled out from reference TRBV28 and TRBJ1-5, the complete variable domain reads DVKVTQSSRYLVKRTGEKVFLECVQDMDHENMFWYRQDPGLGLRLIYFSYDVKMKEKGDIPEGYSVSREKKERFSLILESASTNQTSMYLCASSPIQGVHSNQPQHFGDGTRLSIL.

Details on this clonotype: This may be a read error, as it is one base from a much larger clone. The V gene is TRBV4-1, the J gene TRBJ1-5; D is unclear. The CDR3 length is 14 residues. Germline CDR1 and CDR2: MGHRA and YSYEKL. Here the CDR3 DNA reads TGCGCCAGCAGCCAAGCGGTCGGCAATCATCCCCAGCATTTT. It specifies CASSQAVGNHPQHF.

This clonotype occurred a few times. The chain combines TRBV28 with TRBJ1-6; D call uncertain. Trimming shortened V by 1 base and J by 7 bases, and 5 bases separated the two germline ends. Germline CDR1 reads MDHEN; CDR2 reads SYDVKM. The length of the CDR3 is 13 residues. In nucleotides, the CDR3 is TGTGCCAGCAGTTTATCCCAAAATTCACCCCTCCACTTT. Encoded protein: CASSLSQNSPLHF.

Ten or more counts support this clonotype. In DNA, the CDR3 is TGTGCCAGCAGTTCCCCAGGAGCCAGGGACTATGGCTACACCTTC. Protein: CASSSPGARDYGYTF. The chain carries TRBV28 and TRBJ1-2; tentative D call: TRBD1 (5 bases). The CDR3 contains 15 residues. Trimming removed 4 bases at V and 3 bases at J, with 15 bases between. CDR1 and CDR2 from the germline V gene are MDHEN and SYDVKM.

Comments on this clonotype: A far larger clone is one nucleotide away, so this likely arose from a read error. The CDR3 is CASSVTDSYEQYF. CDR3 sequence (DNA): TGTGCCAGCAGCGTAACAGACTCCTACGAGCAGTACTTC. The V and J genes are TRBV9 and TRBJ2-7; no clear D. The germline V and J ends were trimmed by 1 base and 0 bases, with 5 bases remaining between them. This CDR3 has 13 amino acids. Germline V CDR1 and CDR2: SGDLS, YYNGEE.